Here is one T cell receptor (beta chain) with its context. Its antigen remains unidentified. Synthesis of TCR beta cDNA was carried out from about 0.55 ug total RNA with a constant-region primer. Libraries for TCR beta were built through three nested multiplex PCR rounds, which together made up a slightly modified ARM-PCR procedure. TCRdb redid the calling of the multiplex PCR reads with MiXCR, one entry per CDR3 protein. The sample includes around 78,000 distinct CDR3 sequences, 70% to 80% of them seen just once. These data belong to a study of tumor-infiltrating lymphocytes in primary liver carcinoma. Study-level background: Lesions, classed as T1-T3 N0M0, spanned about 4 to 10 cm across. Samples gave roughly 3.5 to 7.13 million productive TCRbeta reads, similar across tissue types.

Study results and limitations: Blood's top-250-clone fraction was significantly lower than that of tumors (p = 0.039). The overlap of tumor-adjacent and tumor-blood pairs was smaller than that of tumor region pairs.

Co-extracted RNA and DNA came from roughly 20-30 mg of unsorted bulk tissue. The clonotype was recovered from an older woman with primary liver carcinoma and hepatitis B virus infection. Sequenced material: liver tumor tissue from sampling region 4. The subset was: tumor region T4, right-lateral pole.

The CDR3 DNA is TGTGCCAGCAGTTTATCCGGTGCTGAGGCCCAGTACTTC. Translating gives CASSLSGAEAQYF. The chain is built from TRBV28 and TRBJ2-5; D is unresolved. The CDR3 is made up of 13 amino acids. Trimming took off 1 base at V and 9 bases at J, with 12 bases between the two ends. Germline values: CDR1 MDHEN, CDR2 SYDVKM.